The TCR beta chain described here comes from a study of blood T cell repertoires in COVID-19. Clones were sequenced by immunoSEQ multiplex PCR, and TCRdb holds only the in-frame ones, with some missing. The top ten hold around 9% of the sample, which has roughly 40,000 clones, 80% to 90% seen once. This CDR3 has 17 residues. Germline loops: CDR1 DFQATT, CDR2 SNEGSKA (reference sequence). V gave up 3 bases and J gave up 0 bases; unmatched junction bases: 11. The J gene is TRBJ2-7, the V gene TRBV20-1; 10 bases map to TRBD1. This TCR came from a woman in her 70s with acute or convalescent COVID-19. The sample consisted of peripheral blood. For the CDR3, the DNA is TGCAGTGCTAGTCTGGACAGGGGGGGTGGGCTCTCCTACGAGCAGTACGTC. The encoded protein is CSASLDRGGGLSYEQYV.